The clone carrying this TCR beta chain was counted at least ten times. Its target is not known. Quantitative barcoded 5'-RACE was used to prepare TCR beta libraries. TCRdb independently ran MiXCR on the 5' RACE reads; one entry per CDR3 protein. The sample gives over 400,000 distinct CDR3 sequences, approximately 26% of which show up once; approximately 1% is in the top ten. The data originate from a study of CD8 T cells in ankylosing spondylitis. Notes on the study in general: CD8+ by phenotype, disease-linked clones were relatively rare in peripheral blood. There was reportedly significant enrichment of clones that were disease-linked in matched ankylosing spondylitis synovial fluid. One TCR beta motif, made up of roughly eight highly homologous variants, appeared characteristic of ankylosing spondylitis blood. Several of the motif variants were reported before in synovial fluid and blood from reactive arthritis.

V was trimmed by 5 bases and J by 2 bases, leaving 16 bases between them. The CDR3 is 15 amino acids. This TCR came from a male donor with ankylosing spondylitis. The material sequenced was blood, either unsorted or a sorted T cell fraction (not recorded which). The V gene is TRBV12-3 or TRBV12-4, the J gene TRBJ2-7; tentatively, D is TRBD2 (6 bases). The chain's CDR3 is CASSRTGGEPYEQYF. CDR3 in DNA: TGTGCCAGCAGTCGGACCGGGGGAGAACCCTACGAGCAGTACTTC.